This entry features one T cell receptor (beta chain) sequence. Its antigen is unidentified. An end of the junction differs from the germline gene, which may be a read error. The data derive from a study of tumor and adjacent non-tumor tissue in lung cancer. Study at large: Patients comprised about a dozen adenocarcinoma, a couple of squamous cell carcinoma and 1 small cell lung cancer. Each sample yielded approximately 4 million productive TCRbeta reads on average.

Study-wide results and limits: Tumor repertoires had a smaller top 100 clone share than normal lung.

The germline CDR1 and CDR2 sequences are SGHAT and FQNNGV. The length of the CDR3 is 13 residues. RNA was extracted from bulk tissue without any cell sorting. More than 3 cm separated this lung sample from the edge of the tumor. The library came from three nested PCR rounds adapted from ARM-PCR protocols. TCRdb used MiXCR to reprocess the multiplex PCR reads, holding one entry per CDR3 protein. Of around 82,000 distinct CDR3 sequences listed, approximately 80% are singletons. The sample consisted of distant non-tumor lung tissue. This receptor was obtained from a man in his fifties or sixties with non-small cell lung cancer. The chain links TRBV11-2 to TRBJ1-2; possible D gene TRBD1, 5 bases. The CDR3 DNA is TGTGCCAGCAGCTTAGAAAGGGGCTATGGCTACACTTTC. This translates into CASSLERGYGYTF.